This T cell receptor (beta chain) emerged from a study of shared T cell receptors in the human thymus. V shed 3 bases, J shed 1 base, and the junction held 8 bases outside the gene matches. The germline V gene has CDR1 MDHEN and CDR2 SYDVKM. This CDR3 spans 16 amino acids. Only in-frame clones appear in the TCRdb table, and some are missing; sequencing was by immunoSEQ multiplex PCR. The sample contains about 380,000 clones, 85% to 95% of which appear only once. The receptor was isolated from a human donor. Sequenced input: thymocytes. The chain carries TRBV28 and TRBJ2-5; 7 nucleotides align to TRBD1. In DNA, the CDR3 is TGTGCCAGCAGTTTTAGTCCCTACAGGGGCCAAGAGACCCAGTACTTC. This codes for CASSFSPYRGQETQYF. Full variable domain (outside the CDR3, taken from reference TRBV28 and TRBJ2-5): DVKVTQSSRYLVKRTGEKVFLECVQDMDHENMFWYRQDPGLGLRLIYFSYDVKMKEKGDIPEGYSVSREKKERFSLILESASTNQTSMYLCASSFSPYRGQETQYFGPGTRLLVL.